This is a list of T cell receptor beta chains from one sample in a study of cytomegalovirus exposure and HLA in healthy donors. Method: immunoSEQ multiplex PCR; TCRdb's copy keeps in-frame clones and lacks some. The table records roughly 130,000 clones, about two thirds of them present only once. The sequenced material came from PBMCs. The receptors come from a man in his forties in good health and CMV-seropositive. Each CDR3 is given with its conserved first and last residue. The D gene is left open where the match is weak. A clone size is listed for some rows: how often the clone was seen (once, few, many), or a class if it is expanded.

DNA: TGCGCCAGCAGTACGAGCGCCGGTCCCTACGAGCAGTACTTC; CDR3: CASSTSAGPYEQYF; V: TRBV10-1; size: -; D: -; J: TRBJ2-7
DNA: TGTGCCAGTAGCGCGGAGCCTAATTCACCCCTCCACTTT; CDR3: CASSAEPNSPLHF; V: TRBV5-4; size: -; D: -; J: TRBJ1-6
DNA: TGTGCCAGCAGTTACTCGCAGGGGAATGAGCAGTTCTTC; CDR3: CASSYSQGNEQFF; V: TRBV6-6; size: -; D: -; J: TRBJ2-1
DNA: TGTGCCAGCAGCTCACAGGGGGGCGAGCAGTACTTC; CDR3: CASSSQGGEQYF; V: TRBV7-8; size: few; D: TRBD1; J: TRBJ2-7
DNA: TGTGCCTGGAGGAGCATCACGGGCACTGAAGCTTTCTTT; CDR3: CAWRSITGTEAFF; V: TRBV30; size: -; D: -; J: TRBJ1-1
DNA: TGCGCCAGCAGCTTACAGGGGGCAGGGGGCTACACCTTC; CDR3: CASSLQGAGGYTF; V: TRBV5-1; size: -; D: TRBD1; J: TRBJ1-2
DNA: TGTGCCAGCAGGTCCGCGGGGGCGGGTGAAAAACTGTTTTTT; CDR3: CASRSAGAGEKLFF; V: TRBV6-5; size: -; D: -; J: TRBJ1-4
DNA: TGTGCCAGCAACCCCGGACTAGCGGGCTATAATTCACCCCTCCACTTT; CDR3: CASNPGLAGYNSPLHF; V: TRBV7-8; size: once; D: -; J: TRBJ1-6
DNA: TGTGCCAGCAGCCCCACAGACGAACTAGCGGGCGCGGGAGAGACCCAGTACTTC; CDR3: CASSPTDELAGAGETQYF; V: TRBV7-2; size: -; D: TRBD2; J: TRBJ2-5
DNA: TGTGCCAGTACCAAGGGGGACTCCTACAATGAGCAGTTCTTC; CDR3: CASTKGDSYNEQFF; V: TRBV19; size: -; D: -; J: TRBJ2-1
DNA: TGTGCCTGGAGTGTACGGACAGGGAGGGCTTTCTTT; CDR3: CAWSVRTGRAFF; V: TRBV30; size: -; D: TRBD1; J: TRBJ1-1
DNA: TGTGCCAGCAGCACAGAGAACACCGGGGAGCTGTTTTTT; CDR3: CASSTENTGELFF; V: TRBV5-4; size: few; D: -; J: TRBJ2-2
DNA: TGTGCCAGCAGCTTAGATCGAGGAGGGGACGAGCAGTACTTC; CDR3: CASSLDRGGDEQYF; V: TRBV11-2; size: -; D: -; J: TRBJ2-7
DNA: TGTGCCAGCAGTGCCTTAGGGACTAGCGCTGGCGACGAGCAGTACTTC; CDR3: CASSALGTSAGDEQYF; V: TRBV25-1; size: few; D: TRBD2; J: TRBJ2-7
DNA: TGTGCCAGCAGCCAAGGTCGGACAGCCTATGGCTACACCTTC; CDR3: CASSQGRTAYGYTF; V: TRBV14; size: few; D: -; J: TRBJ1-2